This is a list of T cell receptor beta chains from one sample in a study of blood T cell repertoires in COVID-19. Produced via immunoSEQ multiplex PCR; TCRdb's table is partial and in-frame only. The repertoire has over 50,000 clones, over 75% of them found once; the top ten carry roughly 3.5%. The sample was peripheral blood. Source of these receptors: a human donor in a cohort sampled during active COVID-19. Each CDR3 is given without its conserved first and last residue.

j_gene: TRBJ2-5; v_gene: TRBV7-7; CDR3aa: ASSLGSWGLEETQY
j_gene: TRBJ1-3; v_gene: TRBV3-1/TRBV3-2; CDR3aa: ASSPPVGNTIY
j_gene: TRBJ1-4; v_gene: TRBV18; CDR3aa: ASSHKTGFEKLF
j_gene: TRBJ2-7; v_gene: TRBV5-4; CDR3aa: ASSSPGDVYEQY
j_gene: TRBJ2-2; v_gene: TRBV5-4; CDR3aa: ASSPGTPNTGELF
j_gene: TRBJ2-1; v_gene: TRBV7-3; CDR3aa: ASSERRESYNEQF
j_gene: TRBJ2-1; v_gene: TRBV9; CDR3aa: ASSVASGSIGGEQF
j_gene: TRBJ1-1; v_gene: TRBV6-5; CDR3aa: ASSQGEKTEAF
j_gene: TRBJ1-2; v_gene: TRBV2; CDR3aa: ARPFGQGPYGYT
j_gene: TRBJ2-1; v_gene: TRBV7-3; CDR3aa: ASSLGGRSDEQF
j_gene: TRBJ2-7; v_gene: TRBV6-1; CDR3aa: ASSEGPANYEQY
j_gene: TRBJ1-1; v_gene: TRBV5-8; CDR3aa: ASRGRAPNTEAF
j_gene: TRBJ2-5; v_gene: TRBV5-4; CDR3aa: ASSLGGARQETQY
j_gene: TRBJ1-1; v_gene: TRBV4-1; CDR3aa: ASSRDRKAF
j_gene: TRBJ2-1; v_gene: TRBV5-6; CDR3aa: ASSLLAGGPRNEQF
j_gene: TRBJ2-7; v_gene: TRBV19; CDR3aa: ASSLIGGQGDEQY
j_gene: TRBJ1-1; v_gene: TRBV7-9; CDR3aa: ASSTRTGMVPEAF
j_gene: TRBJ2-5; v_gene: TRBV19; CDR3aa: ASSVQRGWETQY
j_gene: TRBJ1-1; v_gene: TRBV19; CDR3aa: ASGTDWNTEAF
j_gene: TRBJ1-2; v_gene: TRBV6-6; CDR3aa: ASSLAVTHYGYT
j_gene: TRBJ1-1; v_gene: TRBV5-1; CDR3aa: ASSREGLEAF
j_gene: TRBJ1-2; v_gene: TRBV7-8; CDR3aa: ASSTRTAPYGYT
j_gene: TRBJ1-3; v_gene: TRBV5-1; CDR3aa: ASSPDGNTIY
j_gene: TRBJ2-7; v_gene: TRBV27; CDR3aa: ASSKPGLSYEQY
j_gene: TRBJ2-1; v_gene: TRBV18; CDR3aa: ASRTSGAYNEQF
j_gene: TRBJ1-6; v_gene: TRBV6-4; CDR3aa: ASSETGNSPLH
j_gene: TRBJ2-5; v_gene: TRBV2; CDR3aa: ASSEVAGGPGETQY
j_gene: TRBJ1-1; v_gene: TRBV19; CDR3aa: ASSYLGGPRNTEAF
j_gene: TRBJ2-7; v_gene: TRBV13; CDR3aa: ASSLGQLSTYEQY
j_gene: TRBJ2-1; v_gene: TRBV5-4; CDR3aa: ASSLGGRAHEQF
j_gene: TRBJ2-1; v_gene: TRBV6-5; CDR3aa: ASTDTWVNNEQF
j_gene: TRBJ2-7; v_gene: TRBV6-6; CDR3aa: ASTGQKYEQY
j_gene: TRBJ2-1; v_gene: TRBV6-5; CDR3aa: ASSYSPGTSQGEQF
j_gene: TRBJ2-3; v_gene: TRBV5-4; CDR3aa: ASSLPVGGGAGDTQY
j_gene: TRBJ1-6; v_gene: TRBV5-1; CDR3aa: ASSLAGRGSTLH
j_gene: TRBJ2-1; v_gene: TRBV19; CDR3aa: ASRAGTSGGNKQF
j_gene: TRBJ2-4; v_gene: TRBV6-5; CDR3aa: ASSPSGGNKNIQY
j_gene: TRBJ1-5; v_gene: TRBV11-3; CDR3aa: ASSLEGGALACNQPQH
j_gene: TRBJ1-2; v_gene: TRBV7-2; CDR3aa: ASSLDQTGLFYGYT
j_gene: TRBJ1-5; v_gene: TRBV7-9; CDR3aa: ASSLTGGNQPQH
j_gene: TRBJ1-6; v_gene: TRBV7-2; CDR3aa: ASSLGQAYNSPLH
j_gene: TRBJ2-3; v_gene: TRBV19; CDR3aa: ASGSTDSTDTQY
j_gene: TRBJ2-5; v_gene: TRBV9; CDR3aa: ASSLQGGDWETQY
j_gene: TRBJ2-3; v_gene: TRBV6-6; CDR3aa: ASNLQDRGRTDTQY
j_gene: TRBJ2-1; v_gene: TRBV14; CDR3aa: ASSRTRNEQF
j_gene: TRBJ2-1; v_gene: TRBV6-5; CDR3aa: ASSSFLQGNEQF
j_gene: TRBJ1-2; v_gene: TRBV19; CDR3aa: ASRMGTGGFGGYT
j_gene: TRBJ2-6; v_gene: TRBV18; CDR3aa: ASSPQGQGLLSGANVLT
j_gene: TRBJ1-6; v_gene: TRBV14; CDR3aa: ASSNNNSPLH